This T cell receptor beta chain derives from a study of PD-L1 blockade in urothelial cancer. As for the study in general: Median T cell yield from blood was over 120,000.

Broader study findings: Below-median TCR clonality that was measured in pretreatment blood predicted better survival.

Some clones are missing from TCRdb's copy, which holds only in-frame ones; the method was immunoSEQ multiplex PCR. The table has roughly 49,000 clones, 70% to 90% seen once; the top ten hold less than 10%. V lost 6 bases to trimming and J lost 4 bases; unmatched junction nucleotides: 6. This CDR3 is built from 13 residues. CDR1 and CDR2 from the germline V gene are KGHSH and LQKENI. With regard to this clone: Its target is not known.

The input for sequencing was PBMCs, taken around atezolizumab (anti-PD-L1) treatment. The J gene is TRBJ2-7, the V gene TRBV18; 7 bases are shared with TRBD1. This sequence originates from a man between 60 and 70 years old with urothelial cancer. CDR3 nucleotides: TGTGCCAGCTCGTGGGGGACAGCTTACGAGCAGTACTTC. It encodes CASSWGTAYEQYF.